This T cell receptor (beta chain) was identified during a study of regulatory T cells in long-lasting Graves disease. Regarding the study as a whole: When disease was persistent, TRBV28, TRBJ1-2 and TRBJ2-5 were the favored segments. Clonotypes that were public and shared totalled about 2,500 in persistent patients versus about a thousand in new patients.

Libraries of TCR beta came from iRepertoire HTBI primers plus Arm-PCR of CDR3 regions. In the source study's methods: Identified segments across samples numbered about 60 TRBV and around 13 TRBJ. MiXCR, run by TCRdb on the multiplex PCR reads, gives a single entry per CDR3 protein. TCRdb's processing, not the authors' own work, is the source of the V and J calls. The table shows around 460,000 distinct CDR3 sequences, with about 20% occurring only once. This clonotype was found many times. The antigen remains undetermined. Time point in this sample: persistent/refractory GD, antithyroid drugs over 5 years with positive TRAb. After RNA was extracted from PBMCs, the TCR library was made from it. Diagnosing Graves' disease relied on the American Thyroid Association guidelines. Trimming removed 2 bases at V and 0 bases at J, with 4 bases between. The germline V gene has CDR1 SNHLY and CDR2 FYNNEI. The CDR3 loop spans 13 amino acids.

Source: peripheral blood mononuclear cells (PBMCs), taken when the disease was refractory, from a patient treated with antithyroid drugs. The receptor comes from a female donor with Graves disease. J is TRBJ2-5 and V is TRBV2; D uncertain. The CDR3 is CASSERNQETQYF. CDR3 sequence (DNA): TGTGCCAGCAGTGAACGGAACCAAGAGACCCAGTACTTC. The complete variable domain, with remaining parts taken from reference TRBV2 and TRBJ2-5, reads EPEVTQTPSHQVTQMGQEVILRCVPISNHLYFYWYRQILGQKVEFLVSFYNNEISEKSEIFDDQFSVERPDGSNFTLKIRSTKLEDSAMYFCASSERNQETQYFGPGTRLLVL.